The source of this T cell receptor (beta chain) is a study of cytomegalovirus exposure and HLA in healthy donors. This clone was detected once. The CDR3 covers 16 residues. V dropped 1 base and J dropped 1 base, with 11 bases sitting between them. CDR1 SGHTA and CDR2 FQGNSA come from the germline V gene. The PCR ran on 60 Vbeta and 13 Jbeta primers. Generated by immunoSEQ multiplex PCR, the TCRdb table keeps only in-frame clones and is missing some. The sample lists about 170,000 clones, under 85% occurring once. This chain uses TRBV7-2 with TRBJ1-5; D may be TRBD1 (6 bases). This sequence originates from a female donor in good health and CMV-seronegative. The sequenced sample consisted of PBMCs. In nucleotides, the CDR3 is TGTGCCAGCAGCTTAGTGGGGGCAGGGAGCAATCAGCCCCAGCATTTT. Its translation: CASSLVGAGSNQPQHF.